The source of this T cell receptor (beta chain) is a study of early T cells in non-severe SARS-CoV-2 infection. V shed 1 base and J 4 bases; nucleotides not matched to a gene: 7. Per the germline V gene, CDR1 is MNHEY and CDR2 is SMNVEV (reference sequence). The CDR3 covers 16 residues. TCRdb reanalysed the 5' RACE reads using MiXCR and keeps one entry per CDR3 protein. The data show about 60,000 distinct CDR3 sequences, with around 14% seen just once and about 9.1% held by the top ten. Material: whole blood, obtained at baseline. The genes are TRBV27 and TRBJ2-7, with 10 bases fitting TRBD1. This TCR was recovered from an adult who was a healthcare worker with PCR-confirmed SARS-CoV-2 infection or an uninfected control (not recorded which). The CDR3 bases are TGTGCCAGCAGTTTATACGGACAGGGGGTTGGGTACGAGCAGTACTTC. Amino acids: CASSLYGQGVGYEQYF.